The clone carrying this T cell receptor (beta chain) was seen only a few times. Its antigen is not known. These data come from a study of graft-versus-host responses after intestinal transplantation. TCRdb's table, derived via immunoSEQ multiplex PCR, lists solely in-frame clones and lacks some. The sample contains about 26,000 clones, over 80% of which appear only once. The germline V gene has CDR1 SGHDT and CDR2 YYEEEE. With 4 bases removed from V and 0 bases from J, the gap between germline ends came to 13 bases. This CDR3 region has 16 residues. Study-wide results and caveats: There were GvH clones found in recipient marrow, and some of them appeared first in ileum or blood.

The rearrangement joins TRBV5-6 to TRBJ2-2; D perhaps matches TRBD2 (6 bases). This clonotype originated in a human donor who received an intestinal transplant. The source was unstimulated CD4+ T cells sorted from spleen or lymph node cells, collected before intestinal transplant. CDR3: CASSRLGGANTGELFF. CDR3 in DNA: TGTGCCAGCAGCCGTCTTGGCGGGGCGAACACCGGGGAGCTGTTTTTT.